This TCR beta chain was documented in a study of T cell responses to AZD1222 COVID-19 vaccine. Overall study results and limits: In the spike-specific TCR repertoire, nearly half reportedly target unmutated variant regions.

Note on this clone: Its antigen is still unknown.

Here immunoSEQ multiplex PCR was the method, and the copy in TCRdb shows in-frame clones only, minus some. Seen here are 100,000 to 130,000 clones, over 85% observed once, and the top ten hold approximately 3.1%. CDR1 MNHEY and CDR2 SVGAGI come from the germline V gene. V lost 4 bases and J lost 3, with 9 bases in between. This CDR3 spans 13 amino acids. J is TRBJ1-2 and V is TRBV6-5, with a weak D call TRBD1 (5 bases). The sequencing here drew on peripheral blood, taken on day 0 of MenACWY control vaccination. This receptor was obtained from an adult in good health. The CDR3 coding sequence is TGTGCCAGCAGTTCCAGGGAGGACTATGGCTACACCTTC. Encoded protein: CASSSREDYGYTF.